A single sample is the source of the 2 T cell receptor beta chains below, sequenced in a study of naive and memory T cell subsets. Study-wide points: Naive repertoires, especially CD8, held a few larger clonotypes, possibly memory cells re-expressing CD45RA.

An equimolar mix of two oligonucleotides served as the beta constant-region primer for TRBC1 and TRBC2. Four rounds of PCR amplified the ligated cDNA using nested alpha and beta constant-region primers plus SP2. TCRdb fed the UMI-ligation and nested PCR reads into MiXCR, producing one record per CDR3 protein. The sample contains 150,000 or so distinct CDR3 sequences, approximately 24% of which appear only once. Their recognized antigens are unknown. The sequencing input was naive CD4+ T cells from blood. All receptors derive from a human donor in good health.

This rearrangement joins TRBV19 to TRBJ1-1, with D perhaps TRBD1 (5 bases). The V end was cut by 8 bases, the J end by 3 bases, with 16 bases between. Per the germline V gene, CDR1 is LNHDA and CDR2 is SQIVND (reference sequence). The CDR3 is 14 residues long. Written as DNA, the CDR3 is TGTGCCAGTCGGTGGGCGGGGCGGGACACTGAAGCTTTCTTT. This codes for CASRWAGRDTEAFF. The entire variable domain, with the rest obtained from reference TRBV19 and TRBJ1-1, is as follows: DGGITQSPKYLFRKEGQNVTLSCEQNLNHDAMYWYRQDPGQGLRLIYYSQIVNDFQKGDIAEGYSVSREKKESFPLTVTSAQKNPTAFYLCASRWAGRDTEAFFGQGTRLTVV.

CDR3 loop: CASSSFSGASYEQYF. The CDR3 DNA is TGTGCCAGCAGTTCGTTTAGCGGGGCGTCCTACGAGCAGTACTTC. V is TRBV27 and J is TRBJ2-7, with TRBD2 matching over 8 bases. V gave up 4 bases and J gave up 1 base; unmatched junction bases: 6. CDR1 MNHEY and CDR2 SMNVEV come from the germline V gene (reference sequence). The CDR3 length is 15 residues.